This entry concerns a single TCR beta chain. Its antigen is not known. The CDR3 covers 15 residues. Germline lookup yields CDR1 MGHRA and CDR2 YSYEKL. V was cut by 4 bases and J by 5 bases, with 17 bases left in between. This entry comes from a study of cytomegalovirus exposure and HLA in healthy donors. Use of 60 Vbeta and 13 Jbeta primers characterized the PCR. The method was immunoSEQ multiplex PCR; TCRdb's version includes in-frame clones alone and lacks a portion of them. Among about 160,000 clones listed, around four fifths were seen once. Every donor was a healthy person donating bone marrow. Findings and caveats of the study: In a later analysis, a missense DCLRE1C variant was linked to TCR beta V- and J-gene trimming. Approximately 160 TCR beta chains were listed as cytomegalovirus-associated. The likely explanation for a cluster of highly shared sequence variants was sequencing artifact.

This sequence joins TRBV4-1 and TRBJ2-5, with D uncertain. The sequenced sample consisted of PBMCs. The clonotype was recovered from a woman aged 30 to 39 in good health and CMV-seronegative. The CDR3 DNA reads TGCGCCAGCAGCCTCAACGCGTCACCCTGGGAGACCCAGTACTTC. The encoded protein is CASSLNASPWETQYF.